This T cell receptor beta chain was profiled in a study of CD8+CD57+ T cells in acquired aplastic anemia. Study-wide background: Sorted CD4+ and CD8+ cells yielded DNA averaging about 2.9 ug. Points from the study as a whole: Levels of CD8+ Simpson's diversity were not significantly distinct in patients versus controls. Found in both controls and patients were around 31 CD8+ CDR3 sequences.

CDR1 LGHNA and CDR2 YSLEER come from the germline V gene. The length of the CDR3 is 17 residues. Trimming cost V 1 base and J 7 bases; bases outside gene matches: 8. The study profiled TCR beta VDJ and CDR3 using genomic DNA as template. TCRdb analysed the reads with MiXCR anew, one entry per CDR3 protein. Among around 500,000 distinct CDR3 sequences listed, approximately 32% were seen once. Of note for this clonotype: What it binds is not known.

Whoever was chosen for sequencing had shown CD8+CD57+ cell expansion by flow cytometry. None of the patients had been given any therapy when their blood was sampled. The receptor's source is a human donor with aplastic anemia. The chain joins TRBV4-3 to TRBJ1-6; 9 bases fit TRBD1. Sequences were obtained from sorted CD4+, CD8+, or CD8+CD57+ T cells (not recorded which) from PBMCs. CDR3 in amino acids: CASSQGAGQGLNSPLHF. The CDR3 nucleotides read TGCGCCAGCAGCCAAGGGGCTGGACAGGGGCTGAATTCACCCCTCCACTTT.